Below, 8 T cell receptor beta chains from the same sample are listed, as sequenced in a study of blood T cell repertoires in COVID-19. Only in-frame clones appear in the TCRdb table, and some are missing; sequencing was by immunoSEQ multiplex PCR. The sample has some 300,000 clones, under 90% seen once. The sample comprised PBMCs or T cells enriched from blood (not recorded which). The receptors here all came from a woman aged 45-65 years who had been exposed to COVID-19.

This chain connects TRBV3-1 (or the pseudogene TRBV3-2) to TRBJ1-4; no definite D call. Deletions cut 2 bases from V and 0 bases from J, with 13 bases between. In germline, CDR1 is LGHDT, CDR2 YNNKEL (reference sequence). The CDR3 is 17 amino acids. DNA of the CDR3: TGTGCCAGCAGCCAACCCGACACGTTTGCAACTAATGAAAAACTGTTTTTT. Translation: CASSQPDTFATNEKLFF.

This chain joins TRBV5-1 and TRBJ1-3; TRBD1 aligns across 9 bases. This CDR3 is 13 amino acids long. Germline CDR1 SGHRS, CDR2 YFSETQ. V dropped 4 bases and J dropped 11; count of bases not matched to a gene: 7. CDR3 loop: CASSIEQGASIYF. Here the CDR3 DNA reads TGCGCCAGCAGCATAGAACAGGGGGCTTCCATATATTTT.

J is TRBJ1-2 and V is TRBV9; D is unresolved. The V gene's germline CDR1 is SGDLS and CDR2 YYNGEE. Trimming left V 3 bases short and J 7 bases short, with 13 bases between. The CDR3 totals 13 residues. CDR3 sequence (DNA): TGTGCCAGCAGCGGAGAAAGACATTCTGGCTACACCTTC. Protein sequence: CASSGERHSGYTF.

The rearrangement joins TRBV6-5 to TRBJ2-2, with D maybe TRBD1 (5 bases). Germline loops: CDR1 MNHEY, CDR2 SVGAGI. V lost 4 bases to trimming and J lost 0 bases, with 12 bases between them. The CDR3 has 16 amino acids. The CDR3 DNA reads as TGTGCCAGCAGTTTCCCGACAGCGTCGAACACCGGGGAGCTGTTTTTT. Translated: CASSFPTASNTGELFF.

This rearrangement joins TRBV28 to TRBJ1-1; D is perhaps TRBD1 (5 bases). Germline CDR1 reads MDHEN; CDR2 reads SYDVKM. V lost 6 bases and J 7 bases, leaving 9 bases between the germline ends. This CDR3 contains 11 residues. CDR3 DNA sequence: TGTGCCAGCAGGATCCAGGGTGAAGCTTTCTTT. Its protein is CASRIQGEAFF.

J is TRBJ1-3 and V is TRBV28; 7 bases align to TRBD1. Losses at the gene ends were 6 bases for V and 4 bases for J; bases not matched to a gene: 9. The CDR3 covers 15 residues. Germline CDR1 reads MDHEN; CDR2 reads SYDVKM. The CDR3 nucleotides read TGTGCCAGCAGCCCCCCACAGGGGACGGGAAACACCATATATTTT. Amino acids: CASSPPQGTGNTIYF.

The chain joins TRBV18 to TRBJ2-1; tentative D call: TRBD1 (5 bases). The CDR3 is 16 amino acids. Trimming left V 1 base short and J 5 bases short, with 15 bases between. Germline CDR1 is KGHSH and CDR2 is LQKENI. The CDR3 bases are TGTGCCAGCTCACCACTATGGTCGACAGCCCACAATGAGCAGTTCTTC. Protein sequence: CASSPLWSTAHNEQFF.

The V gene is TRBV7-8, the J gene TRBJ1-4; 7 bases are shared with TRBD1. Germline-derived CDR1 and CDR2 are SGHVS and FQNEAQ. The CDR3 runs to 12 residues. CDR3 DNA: TGTGCTTCAGGGGGAATTAATGAAAAACTGTTTTTT. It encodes CASGGINEKLFF.